Included here is one TCR beta chain sequence, with context. Its antigen is unknown. TCRdb's table, derived via immunoSEQ multiplex PCR, lists solely in-frame clones and lacks some. The repertoire has about 2.1 million clones, approximately 94% of them found once; the top ten carry under 2%. Naive CD8 populations comprised CD45RO-negative cells positively selected for CCR7, excluding terminally differentiated effector memory CD45RA+ cells. These data come from a study of shared clonotypes between healthy human individuals. As for the study in general: There were three CD4 naive, three CD4 memory, two CD8 naive and one CD8 memory plates per donor.

Study conclusions and caveats: Among non-shared clonotypes, generation probabilities were lower than among those shared by all four donors. Larger estimated richness was generally seen in naive subsets than in memory subsets. The sharing of about 5% of naive CD4 clonotypes was seen across a handful of donors.

The sample was naive CD8+ T cells from PBMCs. The receptor comes from a man aged 18 to 35 in good health. Some clones in this sample may be carry-over from other donors' samples.

CDR3 residues: CASSQRTGREADTQYF. The CDR3 bases are TGTGCCAGCAGCCAGAGGACAGGGCGGGAAGCAGATACGCAGTATTTT. The chain couples TRBV14 to TRBJ2-3, with 8 bases matching TRBD1. J gave up 4 bases and V 3 bases, and 9 bases lay outside the gene matches. Germline V lookup: CDR1 SGHDN, CDR2 FVKESK. The CDR3 totals 16 residues. The variable domain in full, with the rest retrieved from reference TRBV14 and TRBJ2-3, is EAGVTQFPSHSVIEKGQTVTLRCDPISGHDNLYWYRRVMGKEIKFLLHFVKESKQDESGMPNNRFLAERTGGTYSTLKVQPAELEDSGVYFCASSQRTGREADTQYFGPGTRLTVL.